This TCR beta chain derives from a study of T cell changes during pregnancy in multiple sclerosis. Method: immunoSEQ multiplex PCR; TCRdb's copy keeps in-frame clones and lacks some. Of around 62,000 clones listed, around 90% are singletons. J lost 4 bases, V lost 2 bases, and 7 bases had no gene match. Germline CDR1 reads SGDLS; CDR2 reads YYNGEE. The CDR3 loop spans 15 amino acids. The source is a female donor with multiple sclerosis, enrolled in a pregnancy study. V usage is TRBV9 and J usage is TRBJ1-2; 8 positions agree with TRBD1. The source was CD4+ T cells from peripheral blood mononuclear cells, collected in the first trimester of pregnancy. The CDR3 coding sequence is TGTGCCAGCAGCGTGACAGGGGAGCAACCCTATGGCTACACCTTC. Its protein product is CASSVTGEQPYGYTF.